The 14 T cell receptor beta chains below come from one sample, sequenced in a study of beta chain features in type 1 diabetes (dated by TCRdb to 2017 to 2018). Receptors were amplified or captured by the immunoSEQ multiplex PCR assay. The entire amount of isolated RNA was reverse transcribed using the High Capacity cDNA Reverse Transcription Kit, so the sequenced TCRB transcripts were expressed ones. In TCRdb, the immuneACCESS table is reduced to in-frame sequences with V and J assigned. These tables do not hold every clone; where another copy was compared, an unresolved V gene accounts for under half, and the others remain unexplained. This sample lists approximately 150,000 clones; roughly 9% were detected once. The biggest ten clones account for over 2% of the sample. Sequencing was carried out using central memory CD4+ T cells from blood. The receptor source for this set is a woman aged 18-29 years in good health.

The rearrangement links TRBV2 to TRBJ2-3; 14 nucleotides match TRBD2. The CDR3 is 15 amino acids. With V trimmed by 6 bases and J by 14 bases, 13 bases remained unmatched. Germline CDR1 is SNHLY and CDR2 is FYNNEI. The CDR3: CASSLTSGGASPSYF. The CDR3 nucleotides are TGTGCCAGCAGCCTGACTAGCGGGGGGGCCTCACCGTCGTATTTT.

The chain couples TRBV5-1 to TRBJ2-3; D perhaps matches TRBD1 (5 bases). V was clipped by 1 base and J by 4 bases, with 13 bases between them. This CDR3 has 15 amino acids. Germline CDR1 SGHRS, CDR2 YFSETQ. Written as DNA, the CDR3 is TGCGCCAGCAGCTTGAATGGACATGATGCAGATACGCAGTATTTT. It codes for CASSLNGHDADTQYF.

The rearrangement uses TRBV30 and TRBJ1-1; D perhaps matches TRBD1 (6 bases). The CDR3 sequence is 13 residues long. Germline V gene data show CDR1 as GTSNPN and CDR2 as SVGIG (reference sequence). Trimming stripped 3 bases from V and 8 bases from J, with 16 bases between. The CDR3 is CAWSQTQGREAFF. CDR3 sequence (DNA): TGTGCCTGGAGCCAAACTCAGGGGCGAGAAGCTTTCTTT.

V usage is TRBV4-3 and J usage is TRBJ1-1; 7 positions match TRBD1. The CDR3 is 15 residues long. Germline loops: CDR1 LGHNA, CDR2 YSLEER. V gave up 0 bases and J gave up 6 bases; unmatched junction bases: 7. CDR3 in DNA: TGCGCCAGCAGCCAAGATACAGGGGTGATTGCTGAAGCTTTCTTT. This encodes CASSQDTGVIAEAFF.

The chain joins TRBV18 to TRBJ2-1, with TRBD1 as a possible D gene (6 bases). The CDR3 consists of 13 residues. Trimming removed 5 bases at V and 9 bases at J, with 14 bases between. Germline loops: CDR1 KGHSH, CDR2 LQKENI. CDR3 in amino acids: CASSTRDIREQFF. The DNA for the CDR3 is TGTGCCAGCTCAACACGGGACATCCGTGAGCAGTTCTTC.

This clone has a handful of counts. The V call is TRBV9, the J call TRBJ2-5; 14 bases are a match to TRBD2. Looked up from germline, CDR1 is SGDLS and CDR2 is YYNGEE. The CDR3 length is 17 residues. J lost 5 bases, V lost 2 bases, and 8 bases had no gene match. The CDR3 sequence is CASSVGTSGSGWETQYF. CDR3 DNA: TGTGCCAGCAGCGTTGGGACTAGCGGGAGCGGATGGGAGACCCAGTACTTC.

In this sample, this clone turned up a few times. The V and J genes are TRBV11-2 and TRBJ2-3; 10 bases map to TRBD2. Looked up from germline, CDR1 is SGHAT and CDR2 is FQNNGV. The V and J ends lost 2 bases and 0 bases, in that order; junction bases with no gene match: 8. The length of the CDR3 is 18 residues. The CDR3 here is CASSLLSVSGGSTDTQYF. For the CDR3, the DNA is TGTGCCAGCAGCTTATTATCCGTTAGCGGGGGGAGCACAGATACGCAGTATTTT. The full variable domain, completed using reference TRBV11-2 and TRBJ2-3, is EAGVAQSPRYKIIEKRQSVAFWCNPISGHATLYWYQQILGQGPKLLIQFQNNGVVDDSQLPKDRFSAERLKGVDSTLKIQPAKLEDSAVYLCASSLLSVSGGSTDTQYFGPGTRLTVL.

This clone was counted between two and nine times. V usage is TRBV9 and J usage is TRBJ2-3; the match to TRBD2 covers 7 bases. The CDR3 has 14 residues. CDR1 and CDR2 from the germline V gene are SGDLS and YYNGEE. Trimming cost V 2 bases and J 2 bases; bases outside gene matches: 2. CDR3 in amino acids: CASSVGTTTDTQYF. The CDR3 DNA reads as TGTGCCAGCAGCGTCGGGACTACCACAGATACGCAGTATTTT.

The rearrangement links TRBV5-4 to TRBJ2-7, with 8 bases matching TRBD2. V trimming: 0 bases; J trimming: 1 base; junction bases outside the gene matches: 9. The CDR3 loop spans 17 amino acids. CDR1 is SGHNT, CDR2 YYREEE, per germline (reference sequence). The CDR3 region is CASSLAGSSGMSYEQYF. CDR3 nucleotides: TGTGCCAGCAGCTTGGCCGGGAGTAGCGGGATGTCCTACGAGCAGTACTTC.

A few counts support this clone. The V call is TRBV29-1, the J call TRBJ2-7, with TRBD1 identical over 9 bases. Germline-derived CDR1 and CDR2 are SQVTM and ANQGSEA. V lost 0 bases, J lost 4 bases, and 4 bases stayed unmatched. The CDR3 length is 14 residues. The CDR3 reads CSVEEWTGEYEQYF. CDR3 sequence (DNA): TGCAGCGTTGAAGAATGGACAGGGGAGTACGAGCAGTACTTC.

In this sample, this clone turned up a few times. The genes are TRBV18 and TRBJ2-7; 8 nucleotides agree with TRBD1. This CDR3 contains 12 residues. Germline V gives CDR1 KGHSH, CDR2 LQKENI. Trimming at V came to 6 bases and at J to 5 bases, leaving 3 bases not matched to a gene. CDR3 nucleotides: TGTGCCAGCTCCGCGGACAGGGACGAGCAGTACTTC. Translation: CASSADRDEQYF. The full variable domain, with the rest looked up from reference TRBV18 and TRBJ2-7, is NAGVMQNPRHLVRRRGQEARLRCSPMKGHSHVYWYRQLPEEGLKFMVYLQKENIIDESGMPKERFSAEFPKEGPSILRIQQVVRGDSAAYFCASSADRDEQYFGPGTRLTVT.

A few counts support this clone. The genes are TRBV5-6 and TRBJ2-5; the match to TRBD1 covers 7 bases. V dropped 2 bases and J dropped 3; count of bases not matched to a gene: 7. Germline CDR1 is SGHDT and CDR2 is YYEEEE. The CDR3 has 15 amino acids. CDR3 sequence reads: CASSLKRGLEETQYF. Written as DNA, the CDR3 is TGTGCCAGCAGCTTAAAGAGGGGGCTCGAAGAGACCCAGTACTTC.

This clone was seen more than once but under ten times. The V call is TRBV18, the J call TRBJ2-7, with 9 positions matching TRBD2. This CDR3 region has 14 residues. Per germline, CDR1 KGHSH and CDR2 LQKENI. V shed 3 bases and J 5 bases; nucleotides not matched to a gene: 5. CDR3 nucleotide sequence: TGTGCCAGCTCACCGAGGCGGGGGGGGGACGAGCAGTACTTC. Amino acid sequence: CASSPRRGGDEQYF.

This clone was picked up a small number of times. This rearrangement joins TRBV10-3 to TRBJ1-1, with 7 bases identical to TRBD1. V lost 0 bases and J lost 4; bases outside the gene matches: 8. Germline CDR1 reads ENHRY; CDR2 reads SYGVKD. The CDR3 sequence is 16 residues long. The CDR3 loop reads CAISESKGARGTEAFF. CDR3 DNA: TGTGCCATCAGTGAGTCCAAGGGGGCGCGTGGCACTGAAGCTTTCTTT.